The clone carrying this T cell receptor (beta chain) showed up many times. What it binds is unknown. From 400 to 450 ng of RNA, a library with molecular barcoded alpha/delta and beta/gamma adaptors was made. TCRdb ran MiXCR on the reads and lists one entry per CDR3 protein. The sample holds some 41,000 distinct CDR3 sequences; approximately 13% are singletons and the top ten take more than 30%. This specimen belongs to a study of read filtering for tumor transcriptome and immune sequencing. General study results and limits: In IR-seq, single-read clonotypes were roughly 82% of clonotypes but approximately 3.2% of reads. IR-seq captured clonotypes deeper and more reliably than RNA-seq.

Sampling of bone marrow took place during active disease in every patient. CDR1 and CDR2 (germline): MDHEN, SYDVKM. V was pared by 3 bases and J by 0 bases, with 3 bases of the junction left unmatched. The CDR3 covers 15 residues. The chain combines TRBV28 with TRBJ2-7, with TRBD1 matching over 9 bases. The clonotype originates from a donor at least 40 years old with multiple myeloma. Sequencing was carried out using a population of CD138-negative cells sorted from bone marrow. This CDR3 reads CASSLGTGISYEQYF. The CDR3 DNA sequence: TGTGCCAGCAGTTTGGGGACAGGGATCTCCTACGAGCAGTACTTC.